The text below deals with one T cell receptor beta chain. The antigen is not known. Per the germline V gene, CDR1 is MNHEY and CDR2 is SMNVEV (reference sequence). Trimming cost V 0 bases and J 3 bases, with 12 bases left between them. The length of the CDR3 is 15 residues. The data derive from a study of T-cell reconstitution after alpha-beta-depleted transplantation in children. Study-wide results and caveats: Diversity of TCRbeta at day 60 was high in some patients, arising from surviving recipient T cells and thymic progenitors. Where alpha-beta T cells came from about two months after transplant was reportedly several hundred expanded graft clones. T-cell counts and diversity at one year post-transplant came mainly from newly produced T cells.

Preparation of the TCRbeta library involved a method that used unique molecular identifiers. Each CDR3 protein gets one entry after TCRdb re-called the PCR reads with MiXCR. The sample shows 95,000 to 150,000 distinct CDR3 sequences, 23% of them seen only once. The source material was PBMCs, mostly from graft donor cells, sampled 180 days after TCRalphabeta/CD19-depleted stem cell transplant. This TCR came from a male patient under 10 years old who had a stem cell transplant for chronic granulomatous disease, so the T cells may come from the graft donor. This chain joins TRBV27 and TRBJ2-7; D is perhaps TRBD2 (5 bases). CDR3 nucleotides: TGTGCCAGCAGTTTATCGTTGGGAGCTGGCTACGAGCAGTACTTC. It codes for CASSLSLGAGYEQYF.